Following are 30 T cell receptor beta chains from one sample sequenced in a study of T cells after yellow fever vaccination. From the 5' RACE reads, TCRdb called clonotypes with MiXCR, one entry per CDR3 protein. Found here are 350,000 or so distinct CDR3 sequences, 8.1% of them singletons; the top ten hold 15% to 20%. This specimen consisted of PBMCs, obtained roughly 45 days after the first yellow fever vaccination. The receptors here all came from a man younger than 35 who received the YFV17D yellow fever vaccine.

This clonotype was observed a handful of times. The CDR3 here is CSARDLTFSGNSPLHF. In nucleotides, the CDR3 is TGCAGTGCTAGAGACTTGACATTCTCGGGTAATTCACCCCTCCACTTT. The rearrangement joins TRBV20-1 to TRBJ1-6; D uncertain. The V end was cut by 0 bases, the J end by 6 bases, with 15 bases between. Germline assignment: CDR1 DFQATT and CDR2 SNEGSKA (reference sequence). The CDR3 extends over 16 amino acids.

This clonotype has only a few counts. V gene TRBV6-1 combines with J gene TRBJ2-5; possibly TRBD1 or TRBD2 for D (5 bases each). CDR3 length: 13 amino acids. V was cut by 8 bases and J by 5 bases, with 15 bases left in between. Per germline, CDR1 MNHNS and CDR2 SASEGT. This CDR3 is CASFVGPGETQYF. DNA of the CDR3: TGTGCCAGCTTCGTGGGGCCGGGGGAGACCCAGTACTTC.

This clonotype occurred a few times. The genes are TRBV6-1 and TRBJ2-3; TRBD1 might be the D (5 bases). Germline V gives CDR1 MNHNS, CDR2 SASEGT. Trimming stripped 6 bases from V and 4 bases from J, with 17 bases between. The CDR3 consists of 15 residues. CDR3 nucleotides: TGTGCCAGCAGCCAGGATAAGGGGTGGCCAGATACGCAGTATTTT. Translated: CASSQDKGWPDTQYF.

This clonotype was detected only a few times. This chain links TRBV12-3 or TRBV12-4 with TRBJ1-5; no clear D gene. This CDR3 spans 13 amino acids. Trimming took 7 bases from V and 4 from J, leaving 11 bases between them. CDR3 DNA: TGTGCCAGCACCCAATCCAAAAATCAGCCCCAGCATTTT. Translating gives CASTQSKNQPQHF.

V gene TRBV12-3 or TRBV12-4 combines with J gene TRBJ1-6; TRBD1 might be the D (6 bases). The CDR3 is made up of 16 amino acids. The V and J ends lost 6 bases and 0 bases respectively, with 12 bases between them. The CDR3 protein is CASSTIGGSYNSPLHF. CDR3 in DNA: TGTGCCAGCAGCACGATAGGGGGCTCCTATAATTCACCCCTCCACTTT.

The V call is TRBV7-2, the J call TRBJ2-5; D gene ambiguous. Trimming took 0 bases from V and 5 from J, leaving 7 bases between them. CDR3 length: 13 residues. Germline V gene data show CDR1 as SGHTA and CDR2 as FQGNSA. The CDR3 loop is CASSLALAETQYF. CDR3 bases: TGTGCCAGCAGCTTAGCACTCGCGGAGACCCAGTACTTC.

The rearrangement links TRBV5-1 to TRBJ1-4; maybe TRBD1 (6 bases). Trimming took off 4 bases at V and 4 bases at J, with 11 bases between the two ends. Germline V gene sequence: CDR1 SGHRS, CDR2 YFSETQ. This CDR3 is 14 amino acids long. CDR3 in DNA: TGCGCCAGCAGCCTGACAGGCGATAATGAAAAACTGTTTTTT. The encoded protein is CASSLTGDNEKLFF. Drawing the rest from reference TRBV5-1 and TRBJ1-4, the complete variable domain is KAGVTQTPRYLIKTRGQQVTLSCSPISGHRSVSWYQQTPGQGLQFLFEYFSETQRNKGNFPGRFSGRQFSNSRSEMNVSTLELGDSALYLCASSLTGDNEKLFFGSGTQLSVL.

The table lists this clonotype with a few counts. This sequence joins TRBV6-2 or TRBV6-3 and TRBJ2-7; TRBD2 aligns across 8 bases. This CDR3 spans 13 amino acids. Germline CDR1 and CDR2: MNHEY and SVGEGT. V shed 6 bases, J shed 6 bases, and the junction held 7 bases outside the gene matches. The CDR3 DNA reads as TGTGCCAGCAGAGACGGGGGGGCTCGCGAGCAGTACGTC. Protein: CASRDGGAREQYV.

The chain carries TRBV5-1 and TRBJ2-7, with D perhaps matching TRBD1 (5 bases). The CDR3 loop spans 14 amino acids. Per germline, CDR1 SGHRS and CDR2 YFSETQ. Trimming removed 0 bases at V and 2 bases at J, with 9 bases between. CDR3 in DNA: TGCGCCAGCAGCTTGGGGCCAGGGACCTACGAGCAGTACGTC. As protein: CASSLGPGTYEQYV.

The chain carries TRBV5-1 and TRBJ1-1; 8 nucleotides align to TRBD1. The V gene end was trimmed by 0 bases and the J gene end by 1 base; junction bases not matched to a gene: 5. This CDR3 contains 16 residues. Germline V CDR1 and CDR2: SGHRS, YFSETQ. CDR3 DNA sequence: TGCGCCAGCAGCTTGGCTTCCGGGACAGGGAACACTGAAGCTTTCTTT. It encodes CASSLASGTGNTEAFF.

The CDR3 here is CASSLSVVANYGYTF. The CDR3 DNA is TGTGCCAGCAGCTTGTCGGTTGTGGCTAACTATGGCTACACCTTC. The chain uses TRBV5-5 and TRBJ1-2; D gene ambiguous. V lost 1 base, J lost 0 bases, and 10 bases lay in between. Germline V CDR1 and CDR2: SGHKS, YYEKEE (reference sequence). The CDR3 runs 15 residues. Complete variable domain (other parts from reference TRBV5-5 and TRBJ1-2): DAGVTQSPTHLIKTRGQQVTLRCSPISGHKSVSWYQQVLGQGPQFIFQYYEKEERGRGNFPDRFSARQFPNYSSELNVNALLLGDSALYLCASSLSVVANYGYTFGSGTRLTVV.

This clonotype came up a few times. This rearrangement joins TRBV5-1 to TRBJ2-7, with 12 bases aligning to TRBD1. The CDR3 sequence is 15 residues long. V gave up 4 bases and J gave up 7 bases; unmatched junction bases: 9. Germline assignment: CDR1 SGHRS and CDR2 YFSETQ. CDR3 residues: CASSPRDRGLREQYV. CDR3 coding DNA: TGCGCCAGCAGCCCCCGGGACAGGGGGCTTCGGGAGCAGTACGTC.

This clonotype was observed a few times. The chain combines TRBV6-1 with TRBJ2-5; a weak D match, TRBD2 (5 bases). Germline CDR1 reads MNHNS; CDR2 reads SASEGT. The CDR3 is 14 amino acids. Trimming pared 3 bases from V and 10 bases from J, leaving 18 bases between. In nucleotides, the CDR3 is TGTGCCAGCAGTGAGAACTTACCCGGAGGAAACCAGTACTTC. Encoded protein: CASSENLPGGNQYF.

The J gene is TRBJ1-2, the V gene TRBV5-4; D is unclear. The V end lost 6 bases, the J end lost 4 bases, and 16 bases lay between the germline ends. CDR1 SGHNT and CDR2 YYREEE come from the germline V gene (reference sequence). The CDR3 has 14 amino acids. The CDR3 DNA reads as TGTGCCAGCACCGTTTTTGCGGGGTCCTATGGCTACACCTTC. Its protein is CASTVFAGSYGYTF.

Of note for this clonotype: The junction shows a germline mismatch at one end, possibly a read error. The chain is built from TRBV4-3 and TRBJ2-1; D is uncertain. The germline V gene has CDR1 LGHNA and CDR2 YSLEER. The CDR3 length is 15 residues. CDR3 amino acids: CASSPHIDSYNEPFF. The DNA of the CDR3 is TGCGCCAGCAGCCCCCATATTGACTCCTACAATGAGCCGTTCTTC.

This clonotype appeared a few times. The rearrangement joins TRBV30 to TRBJ1-4; no firm D call. The germline V gene encodes CDR1 GTSNPN and CDR2 SVGIG (reference sequence). The CDR3 is made up of 15 amino acids. V dropped 3 bases and J dropped 0 bases, with 11 bases sitting between them. This CDR3 is CAWRTGYSTNEKLFF. In nucleotides, the CDR3 is TGTGCCTGGAGGACTGGGTATTCAACTAATGAAAAACTGTTTTTT.

This clonotype has a count of ten or more. The V and J genes are TRBV5-6 and TRBJ1-5; the match to TRBD1 covers 10 bases. CDR3 size: 17 residues. Unmatched junction bases numbered 18, after V lost 4 bases and J lost 11 bases. Germline assignment: CDR1 SGHDT and CDR2 YYEEEE. The CDR3 DNA follows: TGTGCCAGCAGCGAATCCGGGACAGGGGCCGCCGTTGGCTCCCAGCATTTT. Its protein is CASSESGTGAAVGSQHF.

The table lists this clonotype with a few counts. The chain couples TRBV20-1 to TRBJ1-3; 8 nucleotides align to TRBD1. The V gene's germline CDR1 is DFQATT and CDR2 SNEGSKA (reference sequence). The junction had 3 bases not matched to a gene; V was cut back by 5 bases and J by 3 bases. The CDR3 runs 13 residues. As DNA, the CDR3 is TGCAGTGCTGAAGGGACAGGTGGAAACACCATATATTTT. Translation gives CSAEGTGGNTIYF.

This clonotype was counted a few times. The CDR3 sequence is CASSVTGTSYNEQFF. The DNA for the CDR3 is TGTGCCAGCAGCGTGACAGGGACCTCCTACAATGAGCAGTTCTTC. The V and J genes are TRBV5-6 and TRBJ2-1; 7 nucleotides agree with TRBD1. The CDR3 is made up of 15 amino acids. Losses at the gene ends were 4 bases for V and 0 bases for J; bases not matched to a gene: 4. CDR1 is SGHDT, CDR2 YYEEEE, per germline.

The chain joins TRBV6-5 to TRBJ2-7, with 9 bases identical to TRBD1. Unmatched junction bases numbered 6, after V lost 0 bases and J lost 0 bases. Looked up from germline, CDR1 is MNHEY and CDR2 is SVGAGI. The CDR3 has 17 amino acids. Written as DNA, the CDR3 is TGTGCCAGCAGTTACTCGTCCGGGACAGGGAGCTCCTACGAGCAGTACGTC. Translated, it gives CASSYSSGTGSSYEQYV.

This clonotype was seen more than once but under ten times. The chain links TRBV18 to TRBJ2-7, with D possibly TRBD1 on 5 matching bases. CDR3 length: 16 residues. V dropped 1 base and J dropped 2 bases, with 15 bases sitting between them. The V gene's germline CDR1 is KGHSH and CDR2 LQKENI. CDR3 DNA: TGTGCCAGCTCACCACGTTGGGGCAGGGCCACCTACGAGCAGTACTTC. The encoded protein is CASSPRWGRATYEQYF.

This clonotype was counted only a few times. V is TRBV7-2 and J is TRBJ1-1; D unresolved. The germline V and J ends were trimmed by 1 base and 11 bases, with 17 bases remaining between them. CDR3 length equals 14 residues. Germline lookup yields CDR1 SGHTA and CDR2 FQGNSA. The CDR3 coding sequence is TGTGCCAGCAGCTTAGTAAGGGCCCTGGCGGTCGCTTTCTTT. Translation gives CASSLVRALAVAFF.

This clonotype was counted between two and nine times. The rearrangement links TRBV12-3 or TRBV12-4 to TRBJ2-7; TRBD1 matches 10 bases. CDR3 length: 18 amino acids. V gave up 2 bases and J gave up 0 bases; unmatched junction bases: 10. The CDR3 nucleotides are TGTGCCAGCAGTTTAATCCCGGGACAGGGGCCGAGCTCCTACGAGCAGTACGTC. Residues: CASSLIPGQGPSSYEQYV.

This clonotype was detected ten times or more. V is TRBV12-3 or TRBV12-4 and J is TRBJ2-7; no definite D call. This CDR3 comprises 14 residues. Trimming removed 4 bases at V and 2 bases at J, with 12 bases between. Here the CDR3 reads CASSSGDLTYEQYF. CDR3 sequence (DNA): TGTGCCAGCAGTTCAGGTGACCTCACCTACGAGCAGTACTTC.

This clonotype was seen only a few times. The CDR3 is CASSQAGETGVDTEAFF. The CDR3 DNA reads as TGCGCCAGCAGCCAAGCGGGAGAGACAGGGGTGGACACTGAAGCTTTCTTT. J is TRBJ1-1 and V is TRBV4-3, with 8 nucleotides matching TRBD1. Losses at the gene ends were 1 base for V and 3 bases for J; bases not matched to a gene: 10. CDR1 LGHNA and CDR2 YSLEER come from the germline V gene. The CDR3 runs to 17 residues.

The chain has TRBV11-2 and TRBJ2-5; no clear D gene. Trimming removed 4 bases from V and 4 bases from J, with 10 bases in between. Germline values: CDR1 SGHAT, CDR2 FQNNGV. The length of the CDR3 is 13 residues. The CDR3 spells CASSSGSTETQYF. In DNA, the CDR3 is TGTGCCAGCAGCTCCGGGTCAACAGAGACCCAGTACTTC.

Ten or more counts support this clonotype. The chain carries TRBV5-1 and TRBJ2-3, with a tentative D call TRBD2 (5 bases). Germline V gives CDR1 SGHRS, CDR2 YFSETQ. The V end lost 4 bases, the J end lost 2 bases, and 8 bases lay between the germline ends. The CDR3 sequence is 13 residues long. For the CDR3, the DNA is TGCGCCAGCAGCCCGGGGAACACAGATACGCAGTATTTT. It is translated as CASSPGNTDTQYF.

The V gene is TRBV20-1, the J gene TRBJ2-1, with 7 nucleotides matching TRBD2. The germline V gene has CDR1 DFQATT and CDR2 SNEGSKA (reference sequence). V lost 1 base and J lost 10; bases outside the gene matches: 13. The CDR3 extends over 15 amino acids. The CDR3 loop reads CSARVDRTGGSEQFF. For the CDR3, the DNA is TGCAGTGCTAGAGTAGATCGGACGGGGGGTTCGGAGCAGTTCTTC.

This chain uses TRBV5-1 with TRBJ2-1; the D gene is possibly TRBD1 (6 bases). Trimming pared 4 bases from V and 3 bases from J, leaving 11 bases between. This CDR3 spans 14 amino acids. Germline V lookup: CDR1 SGHRS, CDR2 YFSETQ. CDR3 in DNA: TGCGCCAGCAGCATAACAGGGAGCTACAATGAGCAGTTCTTC. This sequence encodes CASSITGSYNEQFF.

The chain links TRBV6-5 to TRBJ1-5, with unresolved D. Germline-derived CDR1 and CDR2 are MNHEY and SVGAGI. Trimming pared 2 bases from V and 6 bases from J, leaving 20 bases between. The length of the CDR3 is 17 residues. DNA of the CDR3: TGTGCCAGCAGTTACGGGGTGGAGGAGGTAATGATTCAGCCCCAGCATTTT. As protein: CASSYGVEEVMIQPQHF.